This TCR beta chain was documented in a study of human T cells and chemical hapten exposure. As for the study in general: Patch testing was performed with 0.01% DPC on the upper back, with reading at 6 days.

In its sample, this clonotype was seen a few times. The CDR3 covers 14 residues. Trimming stripped 0 bases from V and 6 bases from J, with 9 bases between. Germline V CDR1 and CDR2: LNHNV, YYDKDF (reference sequence). As for time point: patch test 3, about 24 weeks after DPC sensitization. Treatment of the sample: therapeutic diphenylcyclopropenone sensitization with weekly scalp DPC. Donors were 18 to 70-year-old alopecia patients suitable for DPC. Each CDR3 protein is one row after TCRdb ran MiXCR on the RACE reads. Of 210,000 or so distinct CDR3 sequences detected, around 25% appear once; the ten largest clones hold roughly 2.4%.

V gene TRBV15 combines with J gene TRBJ2-1; D unclear. This sample comprised whole blood, obtained in connection with sensitization to the hapten diphenylcyclopropenone (DPC). The TCR originated in a woman aged 40-49 years with alopecia areata. Some clones in this sample may be carry-over from other donors' samples. The CDR3 DNA sequence: TGTGCCACCAGCAGAGAAGGCCTATCCAATGAGCAGTTCTTC. Translation gives CATSREGLSNEQFF.